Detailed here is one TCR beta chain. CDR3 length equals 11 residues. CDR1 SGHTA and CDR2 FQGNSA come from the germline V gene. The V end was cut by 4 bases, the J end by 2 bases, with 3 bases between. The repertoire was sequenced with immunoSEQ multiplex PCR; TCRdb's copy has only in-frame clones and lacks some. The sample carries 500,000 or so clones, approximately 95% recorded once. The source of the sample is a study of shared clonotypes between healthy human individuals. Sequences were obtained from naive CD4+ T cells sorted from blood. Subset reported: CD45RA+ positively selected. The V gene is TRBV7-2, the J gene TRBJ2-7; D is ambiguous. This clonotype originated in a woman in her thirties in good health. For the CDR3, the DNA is TGTGCCAGCAGCTCGACCTACGAGCAGTACTTC. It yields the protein CASSSTYEQYF.